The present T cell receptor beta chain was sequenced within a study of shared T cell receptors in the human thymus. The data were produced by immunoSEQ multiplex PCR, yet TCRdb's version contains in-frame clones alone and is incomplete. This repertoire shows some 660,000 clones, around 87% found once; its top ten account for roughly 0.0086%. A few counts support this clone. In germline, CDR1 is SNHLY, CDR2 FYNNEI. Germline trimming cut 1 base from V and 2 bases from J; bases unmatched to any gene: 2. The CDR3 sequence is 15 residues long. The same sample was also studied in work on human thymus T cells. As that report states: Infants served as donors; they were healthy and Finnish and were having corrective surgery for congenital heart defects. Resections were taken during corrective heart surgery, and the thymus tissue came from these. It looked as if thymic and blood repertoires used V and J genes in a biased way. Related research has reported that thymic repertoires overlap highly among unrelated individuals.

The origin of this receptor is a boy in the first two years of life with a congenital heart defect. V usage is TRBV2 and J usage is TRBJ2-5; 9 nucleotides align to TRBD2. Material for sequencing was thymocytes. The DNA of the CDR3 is TGTGCCAGCAGTGAAGTAGCGGGAGAACAAGAGACCCAGTACTTC. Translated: CASSEVAGEQETQYF.